This record concerns one TCR beta chain sequence. The antigen remains unidentified. At one boundary the junction diverges from the germline segment, which might be a read error. The sample originates from a study of cytomegalovirus exposure and HLA in healthy donors. Points from the study as a whole: By a later analysis, the bulk of CMV-associated TCR beta chains appeared HLA-restricted.

This CDR3 has 11 residues. Germline-derived CDR1 and CDR2 are MNHEY and SMNVEV (reference sequence). The PCR contained 60 Vbeta and 13 Jbeta primers. The repertoire was sequenced with immunoSEQ multiplex PCR; TCRdb's copy has only in-frame clones and lacks some. Of roughly 89,000 clones in the sample, around 74% are singletons; the top ten hold 10%. The chain is built from TRBV27 and TRBJ2-1; the D is unclear. Specimen: PBMCs. This TCR came from a man in his thirties or forties in good health and CMV-seropositive. CDR3 sequence: CANQTYSEQFF. CDR3 nucleotide sequence: TGTGCCAACCAAACGTACAGTGAGCAGTTCTTC.